This T cell receptor (beta chain) is drawn from a study of cytomegalovirus exposure and HLA in healthy donors. Study-wide findings and caveats: The number of N-insertions in an Asian-associated ancestry cluster was reportedly below the approximately 700-donor mean in a later analysis. Within a later analysis, the majority of CMV-associated TCR beta chains appeared HLA-restricted. The study recorded 150 to 200 TCR beta chains that were cytomegalovirus-associated.

The CDR3 has 15 residues. V was cut by 1 base and J by 0 bases, with 10 bases left in between. Per germline, CDR1 SGHVS and CDR2 FNYEAQ. In regard to this clone: Its antigen is not known.

PCR involved 60 Vbeta and 13 Jbeta primers. Produced via immunoSEQ multiplex PCR; TCRdb's table is partial and in-frame only. The sample holds about 75,000 clones, 75% to 85% seen once. The sequenced sample was PBMCs. This sequence originates from a man aged 70-80 years in good health and CMV-seropositive. V usage is TRBV7-6 and J usage is TRBJ2-7; D is unresolved. The CDR3 loop is CASSLEGGGSYEQYF. The CDR3 coding sequence is TGTGCCAGCAGCTTAGAAGGCGGCGGCTCCTACGAGCAGTACTTC.